Below are 5 T cell receptor beta chains sequenced from a single sample in a study of blood T cell repertoires in COVID-19. TCRdb's table, derived via immunoSEQ multiplex PCR, lists solely in-frame clones and lacks some. Among 350,000 to 400,000 clones listed, approximately 87% were seen once. Sequenced input: PBMCs or T cells enriched from blood (not recorded which). The receptors originated from a middle-aged man in a cohort exposed to, infected with or recovered from COVID-19 (not recorded which).

In its sample, this clone was seen once. The rearrangement links TRBV5-4 to TRBJ1-1, with D tentatively TRBD1 (6 bases). The length of the CDR3 is 13 residues. In germline, CDR1 is SGHNT, CDR2 YYREEE (reference sequence). Trimming took 5 bases from V and 1 from J, leaving 9 bases between them. For the CDR3, the DNA is TGTGCCAGCAGGGACAGATCGAACACTGAAGCTTTCTTT. The encoded protein is CASRDRSNTEAFF.

This chain links TRBV19 with TRBJ1-1, with 10 positions matching TRBD1. The germline CDR1 and CDR2 sequences are LNHDA and SQIVND (reference sequence). V trimming: 5 bases; J trimming: 6 bases; junction bases outside the gene matches: 3. The CDR3 contains 13 residues. CDR3 nucleotide sequence: TGTGCCAGTAGTTTCGGGACAGGGGCTGAAGCTTTCTTT. Translated: CASSFGTGAEAFF. The complete variable domain, with remaining parts taken from reference TRBV19 and TRBJ1-1, reads DGGITQSPKYLFRKEGQNVTLSCEQNLNHDAMYWYRQDPGQGLRLIYYSQIVNDFQKGDIAEGYSVSREKKESFPLTVTSAQKNPTAFYLCASSFGTGAEAFFGQGTRLTVV.

This chain connects TRBV14 to TRBJ1-4; 7 bases are shared with TRBD1. The CDR3 covers 15 residues. The J segment lost 14 bases and the V segment lost 4 bases, leaving 16 bases of the junction unmatched. CDR1 SGHDN and CDR2 FVKESK come from the germline V gene. CDR3 sequence reads: CASSPGQAVFGGLFF. The CDR3 nucleotides are TGTGCCAGCAGCCCAGGACAGGCGGTATTTGGGGGGCTGTTTTTT.

Only a few counts were recorded for this clone. The chain uses TRBV15 and TRBJ2-1; 14 bases map to TRBD2. The germline gives CDR1 LNHNV, CDR2 YYDKDF (reference sequence). The CDR3 has 15 amino acids. The V gene end was trimmed by 5 bases and the J gene end by 7 bases; junction bases not matched to a gene: 4. CDR3 in DNA: TGTGCCACCAGCGACGGGACTAGCGGGAGTAATGAGCAGTTCTTC. As protein: CATSDGTSGSNEQFF.

The chain recombines TRBV6-5 with TRBJ2-7; 8 nucleotides line up with TRBD1. Per germline, CDR1 MNHEY and CDR2 SVGAGI. The ends lost 10 bases at V and 1 base at J; junction bases unmatched: 9. The CDR3 totals 14 residues. This chain's CDR3 is CATTRGTGSYEQYF. For the CDR3, the DNA is TGTGCCACTACCCGGGGGACAGGTTCCTACGAGCAGTACTTC.